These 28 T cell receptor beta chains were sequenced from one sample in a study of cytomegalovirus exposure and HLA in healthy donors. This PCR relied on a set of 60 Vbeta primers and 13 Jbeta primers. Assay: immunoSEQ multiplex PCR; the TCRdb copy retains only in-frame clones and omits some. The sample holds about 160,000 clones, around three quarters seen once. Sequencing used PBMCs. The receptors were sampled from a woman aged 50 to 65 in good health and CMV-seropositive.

CDR3: CASSEGQGGYFAEQYF. The CDR3 coding sequence is TGTGCCAGTAGCGAGGGACAGGGAGGTTACTTCGCCGAGCAGTACTTC. The genes are TRBV19 and TRBJ2-7; 9 nucleotides line up with TRBD1. This CDR3 region has 16 residues. Germline V gene lookup returns CDR1 LNHDA and CDR2 SQIVND (reference sequence). V lost 6 bases and J lost 6; bases outside the gene matches: 15.

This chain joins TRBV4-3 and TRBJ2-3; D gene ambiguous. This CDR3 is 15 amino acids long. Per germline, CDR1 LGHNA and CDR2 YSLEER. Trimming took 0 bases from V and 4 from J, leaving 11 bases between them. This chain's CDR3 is CASSQDYQLPDTQYF. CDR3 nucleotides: TGCGCCAGCAGCCAAGATTATCAGTTACCAGATACGCAGTATTTT.

This CDR3 is CASSLGGTGGSNEQFF. In nucleotides, the CDR3 is TGTGCCAGCAGCTTAGGCGGGACTGGGGGGTCCAATGAGCAGTTCTTC. V gene TRBV11-3 combines with J gene TRBJ2-1, with D maybe TRBD2 (6 bases). V was clipped by 1 base and J by 6 bases, with 16 bases between them. The CDR3 contains 16 residues. Germline CDR1 is SGHNT and CDR2 is YENEEA. Filled out from reference TRBV11-3 and TRBJ2-1, the complete variable domain reads EAGVVQSPRYKIIEKKQPVAFWCNPISGHNTLYWYLQNLGQGPELLIRYENEEAVDDSQLPKDRFSAERLKGVDSTLKIQPAELGDSAVYLCASSLGGTGGSNEQFFGPGTRLTVL.

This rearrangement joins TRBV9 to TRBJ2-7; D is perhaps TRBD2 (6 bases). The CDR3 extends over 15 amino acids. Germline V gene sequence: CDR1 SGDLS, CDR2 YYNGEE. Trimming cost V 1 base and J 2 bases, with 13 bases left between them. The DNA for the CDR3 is TGTGCCAGCAGCGTAACCGCAGGGAGGACCTACGAGCAGTACTTC. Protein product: CASSVTAGRTYEQYF.

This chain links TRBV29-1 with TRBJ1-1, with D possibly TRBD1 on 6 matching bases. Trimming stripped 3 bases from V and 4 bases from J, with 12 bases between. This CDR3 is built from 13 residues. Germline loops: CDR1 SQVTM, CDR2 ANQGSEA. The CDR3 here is CSVDRGRGTEAFF. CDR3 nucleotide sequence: TGCAGCGTTGACAGGGGCCGAGGCACTGAAGCTTTCTTT.

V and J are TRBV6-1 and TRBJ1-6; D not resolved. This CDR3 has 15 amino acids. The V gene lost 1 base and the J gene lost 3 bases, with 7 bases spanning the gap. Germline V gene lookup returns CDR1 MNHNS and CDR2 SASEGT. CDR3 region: CASSEGRVYNSPLHF. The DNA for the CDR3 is TGTGCCAGCAGTGAAGGTCGGGTCTATAATTCACCCCTCCACTTT.

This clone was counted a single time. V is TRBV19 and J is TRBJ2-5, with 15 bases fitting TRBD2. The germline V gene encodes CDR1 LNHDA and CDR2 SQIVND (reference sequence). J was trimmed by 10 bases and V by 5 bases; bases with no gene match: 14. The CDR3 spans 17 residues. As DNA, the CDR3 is TGTGCCAGTAGTGCCGGGACTAGCGGGGGGAGGAGAGAGGGCCAGTACTTC. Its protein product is CASSAGTSGGRREGQYF.

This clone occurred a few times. CDR3 protein: CASSLEGSGTQETQYF. CDR3 nucleotide sequence: TGCGCCAGCAGCTTGGAAGGGTCCGGGACACAAGAGACCCAGTACTTC. The J gene is TRBJ2-5, the V gene TRBV5-1; D possibly corresponds to TRBD1 (6 bases). This CDR3 spans 16 amino acids. V lost 0 bases, J lost 2 bases, and 14 bases lay in between. CDR1 is SGHRS, CDR2 YFSETQ, per germline.

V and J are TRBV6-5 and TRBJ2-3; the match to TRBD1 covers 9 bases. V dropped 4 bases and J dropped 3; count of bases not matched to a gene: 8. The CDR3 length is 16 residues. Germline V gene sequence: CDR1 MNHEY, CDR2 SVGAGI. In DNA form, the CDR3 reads TGTGCCAGCAGTTCCGCCGGGACAGGGAAAACAGATACGCAGTATTTT. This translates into CASSSAGTGKTDTQYF.

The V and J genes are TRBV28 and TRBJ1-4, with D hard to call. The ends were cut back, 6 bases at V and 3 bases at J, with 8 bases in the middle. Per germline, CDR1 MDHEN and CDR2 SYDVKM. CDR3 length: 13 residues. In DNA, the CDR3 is TGTGCCAGCAGGAGAGGCCCTAATGAAAAACTGTTTTTT. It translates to CASRRGPNEKLFF.

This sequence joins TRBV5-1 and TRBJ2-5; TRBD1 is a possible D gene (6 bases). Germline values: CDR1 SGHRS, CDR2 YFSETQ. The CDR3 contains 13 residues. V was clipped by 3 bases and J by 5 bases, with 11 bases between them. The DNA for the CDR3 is TGCGCCAGCAGCTCCTACAGGGAGGAGACCCAGTACTTC. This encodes CASSSYREETQYF.

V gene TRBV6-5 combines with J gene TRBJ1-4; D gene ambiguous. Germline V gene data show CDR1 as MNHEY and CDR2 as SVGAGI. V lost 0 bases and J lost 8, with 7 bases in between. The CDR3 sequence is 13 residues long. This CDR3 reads CASSYSSREKLFF. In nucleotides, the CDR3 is TGTGCCAGCAGTTACTCCTCGCGAGAAAAACTGTTTTTT.

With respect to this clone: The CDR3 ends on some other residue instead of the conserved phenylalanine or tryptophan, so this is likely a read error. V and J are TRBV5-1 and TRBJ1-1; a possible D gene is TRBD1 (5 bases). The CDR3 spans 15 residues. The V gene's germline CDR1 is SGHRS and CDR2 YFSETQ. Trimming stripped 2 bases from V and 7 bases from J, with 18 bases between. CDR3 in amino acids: CASSFGSGSLGEAFL. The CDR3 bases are TGCGCCAGCAGCTTTGGCTCAGGGTCTCTAGGTGAAGCTTTCCTT.

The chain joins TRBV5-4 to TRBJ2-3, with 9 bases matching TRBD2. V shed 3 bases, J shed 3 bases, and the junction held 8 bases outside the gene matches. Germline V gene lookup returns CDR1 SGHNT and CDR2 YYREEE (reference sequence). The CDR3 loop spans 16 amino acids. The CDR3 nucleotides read TGTGCCAGCAGCTCGGGCGGGGGGGGAAGAACAGATACGCAGTATTTT. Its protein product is CASSSGGGGRTDTQYF. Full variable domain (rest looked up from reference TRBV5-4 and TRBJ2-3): ETGVTQSPTHLIKTRGQQVTLRCSSQSGHNTVSWYQQALGQGPQFIFQYYREEENGRGNFPPRFSGLQFPNYSSELNVNALELDDSALYLCASSSGGGGRTDTQYFGPGTRLTVL.

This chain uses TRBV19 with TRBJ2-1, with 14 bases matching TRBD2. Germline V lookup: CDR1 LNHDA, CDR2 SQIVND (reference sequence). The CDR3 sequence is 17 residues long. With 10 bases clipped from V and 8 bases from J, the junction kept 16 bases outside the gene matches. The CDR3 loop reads CATSPTHGLAGGYEQFF. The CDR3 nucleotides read TGTGCCACCAGCCCTACCCATGGACTAGCGGGAGGATATGAGCAGTTCTTC.

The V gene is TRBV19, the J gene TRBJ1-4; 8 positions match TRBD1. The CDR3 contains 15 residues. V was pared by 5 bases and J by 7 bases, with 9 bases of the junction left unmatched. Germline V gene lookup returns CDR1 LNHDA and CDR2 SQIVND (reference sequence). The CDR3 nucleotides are TGTGCCAGTAGTGACAACAGGGGGGTGCGTGAAAAACTGTTTTTT. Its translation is CASSDNRGVREKLFF.

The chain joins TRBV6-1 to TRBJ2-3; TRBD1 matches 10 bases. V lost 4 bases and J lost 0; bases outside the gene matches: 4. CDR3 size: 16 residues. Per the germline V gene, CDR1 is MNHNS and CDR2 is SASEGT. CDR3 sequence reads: CASSGSGQGSTDTQYF. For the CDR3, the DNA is TGTGCCAGCAGTGGCTCGGGACAGGGGAGCACAGATACGCAGTATTTT.

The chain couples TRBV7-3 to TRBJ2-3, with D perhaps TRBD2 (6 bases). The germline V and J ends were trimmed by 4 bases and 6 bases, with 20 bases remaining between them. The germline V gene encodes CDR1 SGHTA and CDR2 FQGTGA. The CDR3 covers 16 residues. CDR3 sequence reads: CASSSKGAGRGDTQYF. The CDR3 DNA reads TGTGCCAGCAGCTCAAAAGGGGCGGGAAGGGGTGATACGCAGTATTTT. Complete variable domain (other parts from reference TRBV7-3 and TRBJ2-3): GAGVSQTPSNKVTEKGKYVELRCDPISGHTALYWYRQSLGQGPEFLIYFQGTGAADDSGLPNDRFFAVRPEGSVSTLKIQRTERGDSAVYLCASSSKGAGRGDTQYFGPGTRLTVL.

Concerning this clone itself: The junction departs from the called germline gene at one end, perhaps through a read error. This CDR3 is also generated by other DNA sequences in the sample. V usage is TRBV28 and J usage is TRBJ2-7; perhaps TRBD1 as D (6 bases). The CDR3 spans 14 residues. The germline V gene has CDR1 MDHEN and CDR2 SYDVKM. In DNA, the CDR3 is TGTGCCAGCAGTTTCACAGGGATTACCTACGAGCAATACTTC. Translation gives CASSFTGITYEQYF.

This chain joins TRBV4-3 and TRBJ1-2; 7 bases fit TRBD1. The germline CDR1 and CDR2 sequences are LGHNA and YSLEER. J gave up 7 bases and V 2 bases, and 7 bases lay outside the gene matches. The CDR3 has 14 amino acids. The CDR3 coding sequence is TGCGCCAGCAGCCAATACGACAGGGACAGTGGCTACACCTTC. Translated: CASSQYDRDSGYTF.

CDR3 nucleotides: TGTGCCAGCAGCGGGACTAGCGGGATGGTAGATACGCAGTATTTT. Encoded protein: CASSGTSGMVDTQYF. The V call is TRBV5-4, the J call TRBJ2-3; 13 bases are a match to TRBD2. The CDR3 length is 15 residues. With 4 bases clipped from V and 5 bases from J, the junction kept 4 bases outside the gene matches. Germline CDR1 SGHNT, CDR2 YYREEE (reference sequence).

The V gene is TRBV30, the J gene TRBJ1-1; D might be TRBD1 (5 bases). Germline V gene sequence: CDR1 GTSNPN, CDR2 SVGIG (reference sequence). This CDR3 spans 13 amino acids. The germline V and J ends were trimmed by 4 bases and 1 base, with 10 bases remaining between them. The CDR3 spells CAWNRRANTEAFF. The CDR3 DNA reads TGTGCCTGGAATCGCAGGGCGAACACTGAAGCTTTCTTT. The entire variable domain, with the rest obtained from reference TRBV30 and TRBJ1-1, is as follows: SQTIHQWPATLVQPVGSPLSLECTVEGTSNPNLYWYRQAAGRGLQLLFYSVGIGQISSEVPQNLSASRPQDRQFILSSKKLLLSDSGFYLCAWNRRANTEAFFGQGTRLTVV.

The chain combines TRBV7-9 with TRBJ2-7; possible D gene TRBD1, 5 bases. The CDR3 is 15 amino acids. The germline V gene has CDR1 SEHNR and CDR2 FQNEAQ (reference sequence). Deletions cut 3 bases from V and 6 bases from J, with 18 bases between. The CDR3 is CASSFLGVLGLEQYF. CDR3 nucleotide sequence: TGTGCCAGCAGCTTCCTAGGGGTCCTAGGGCTCGAGCAGTACTTC.

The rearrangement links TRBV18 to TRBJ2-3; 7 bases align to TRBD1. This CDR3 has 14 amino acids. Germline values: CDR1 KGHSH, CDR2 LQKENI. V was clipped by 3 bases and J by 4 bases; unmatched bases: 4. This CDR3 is CASSPTGTADTQYF. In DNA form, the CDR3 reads TGTGCCAGCTCACCTACAGGGACAGCAGATACGCAGTATTTT.

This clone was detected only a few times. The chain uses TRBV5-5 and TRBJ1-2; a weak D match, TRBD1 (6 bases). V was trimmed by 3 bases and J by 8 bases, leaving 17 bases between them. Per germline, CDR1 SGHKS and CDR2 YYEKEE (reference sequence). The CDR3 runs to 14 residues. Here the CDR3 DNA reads TGTGCCAGCAGCTCCGCTACAGGGCCTCCGGGCTACACCTTC. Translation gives CASSSATGPPGYTF.

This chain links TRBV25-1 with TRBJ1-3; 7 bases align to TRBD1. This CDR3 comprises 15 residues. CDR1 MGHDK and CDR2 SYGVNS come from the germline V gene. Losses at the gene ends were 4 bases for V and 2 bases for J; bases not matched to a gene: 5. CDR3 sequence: CASSGGGGPGNTIYF. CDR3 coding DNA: TGTGCCAGCAGTGGAGGGGGCGGCCCTGGAAACACCATATATTTT.

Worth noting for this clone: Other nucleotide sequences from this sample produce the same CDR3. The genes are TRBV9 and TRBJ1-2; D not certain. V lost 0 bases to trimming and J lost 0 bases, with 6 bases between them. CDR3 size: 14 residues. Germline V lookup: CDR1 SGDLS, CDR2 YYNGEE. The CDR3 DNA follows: TGTGCCAGCAGCGTAGGGGCCTCTAACTATGGCTACACCTTC. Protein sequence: CASSVGASNYGYTF.

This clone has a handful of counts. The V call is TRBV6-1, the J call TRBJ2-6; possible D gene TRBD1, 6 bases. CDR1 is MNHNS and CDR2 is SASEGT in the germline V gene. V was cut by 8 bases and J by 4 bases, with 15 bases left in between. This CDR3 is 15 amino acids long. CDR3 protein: CASSGQSQGANVLTF. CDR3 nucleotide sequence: TGTGCCAGCTCTGGACAGAGCCAGGGGGCCAACGTCCTGACTTTC.